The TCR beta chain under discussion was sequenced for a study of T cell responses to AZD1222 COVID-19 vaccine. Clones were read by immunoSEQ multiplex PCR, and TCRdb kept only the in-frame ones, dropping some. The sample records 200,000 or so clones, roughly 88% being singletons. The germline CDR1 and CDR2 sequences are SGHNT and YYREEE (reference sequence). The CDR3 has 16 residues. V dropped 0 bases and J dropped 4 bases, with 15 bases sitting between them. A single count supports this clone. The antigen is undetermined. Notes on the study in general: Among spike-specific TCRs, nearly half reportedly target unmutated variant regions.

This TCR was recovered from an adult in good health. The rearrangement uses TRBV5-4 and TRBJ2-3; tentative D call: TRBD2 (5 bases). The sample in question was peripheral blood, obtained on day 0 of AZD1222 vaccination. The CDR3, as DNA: TGTGCCAGCAGCTTGGCCCGAGGGAGCCCTGCAGATACGCAGTATTTT. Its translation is CASSLARGSPADTQYF. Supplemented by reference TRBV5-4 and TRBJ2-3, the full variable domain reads ETGVTQSPTHLIKTRGQQVTLRCSSQSGHNTVSWYQQALGQGPQFIFQYYREEENGRGNFPPRFSGLQFPNYSSELNVNALELDDSALYLCASSLARGSPADTQYFGPGTRLTVL.